The 18 T cell receptor beta chains presented below share a single source sample, sequenced in a study of blood T cell repertoires in COVID-19. The assay was immunoSEQ multiplex PCR, and TCRdb's table has in-frame clones only and misses some. The table has 200,000 or so clones, about nine tenths seen once. Sequencing input: PBMCs or T cells enriched from blood (not recorded which). These receptors were collected from a woman between 35 and 50 years old with acute COVID-19.

The rearrangement links TRBV19 to TRBJ2-1; TRBD1 matches 11 bases. V gave up 7 bases and J gave up 4 bases; unmatched junction bases: 6. CDR1 LNHDA and CDR2 SQIVND come from the germline V gene (reference sequence). The CDR3 totals 15 residues. CDR3 sequence: CASTIGTGGYNEQFF. The CDR3 DNA follows: TGTGCCAGTACCATCGGGACAGGGGGTTACAATGAGCAGTTCTTC.

The J gene is TRBJ1-2, the V gene TRBV6-4, with D maybe TRBD1 (6 bases). Per germline, CDR1 MRHNA and CDR2 SNTAGT. V was trimmed by 6 bases and J by 6 bases, leaving 14 bases between them. This CDR3 has 13 residues. CDR3 nucleotide sequence: TGTGCCAGCAGACCCGACAGGTTCCATGGCTACACCTTC. Encoded protein: CASRPDRFHGYTF.

This clone has just one count. This chain connects TRBV7-9 to TRBJ2-1, with D unclear. The CDR3 sequence is 12 residues long. V was pared by 4 bases and J by 6 bases, with 7 bases between. CDR1 and CDR2 (germline): SEHNR, FQNEAQ (reference sequence). The CDR3 sequence: CASSSFFNEQFF. The CDR3 DNA reads as TGTGCCAGCAGCTCCTTTTTCAATGAGCAGTTCTTC.

The chain is built from TRBV2 and TRBJ1-3; a weak D match, TRBD1 (5 bases). Trimming shortened V by 7 bases and J by 4 bases, and 17 bases separated the two germline ends. The CDR3 is 15 residues long. Germline CDR1 SNHLY, CDR2 FYNNEI. CDR3 bases: TGTGCCAGCACCTCAGGGTCTTTGGGCGGAAACACCATATATTTT. Protein sequence: CASTSGSLGGNTIYF.

The chain uses TRBV2 and TRBJ2-2; 11 positions match TRBD1. The CDR3 runs to 14 residues. V gave up 6 bases and J gave up 6 bases; unmatched junction bases: 3. Germline V gene sequence: CDR1 SNHLY, CDR2 FYNNEI. The CDR3: CASRGQGAPGELFF. The CDR3 DNA follows: TGTGCCAGCAGAGGACAGGGGGCCCCCGGGGAGCTGTTTTTT.

The genes are TRBV3-1 (or the pseudogene TRBV3-2) and TRBJ2-5; D gene uncertain. Germline V gene sequence: CDR1 LGHDT, CDR2 YNNKEL (reference sequence). The CDR3 totals 13 residues. V gave up 1 base and J gave up 3 bases, with 6 bases separating them. CDR3 nucleotides: TGTGCCAGCAGCCAAGCGGTGGAAGAGACCCAGTACTTC. It yields the protein CASSQAVEETQYF.

Turning to this clone: The sample contains more than one DNA sequence encoding this CDR3. V usage is TRBV29-1 and J usage is TRBJ2-7; 9 bases are a match to TRBD1. The V gene's germline CDR1 is SQVTM and CDR2 ANQGSEA. Trimming took 6 bases from V and 6 from J; bases not matched to a gene: 3. This CDR3 comprises 11 residues. CDR3 DNA: TGCAGCGTGAGGACAGGGGTCGAGCAGTACGTC. Translated: CSVRTGVEQYV.

The gene calls are TRBV13 and TRBJ2-3; 10 bases map to TRBD1. This CDR3 contains 15 residues. V trimming: 5 bases; J trimming: 6 bases; junction bases outside the gene matches: 8. Germline V gives CDR1 PRHDT, CDR2 FYEKMQ (reference sequence). DNA of the CDR3: TGTGCCAGCAGCCATACCGGGACAGGGGACGATACGCAGTATTTT. Encoded protein: CASSHTGTGDDTQYF.

The rearrangement links TRBV19 to TRBJ2-2; D is ambiguous. With 7 bases removed from V and 5 bases from J, the gap between germline ends came to 17 bases. This CDR3 spans 15 amino acids. Germline loops: CDR1 LNHDA, CDR2 SQIVND (reference sequence). The CDR3 bases are TGTGCCAGTAAAGTAACGTCTGCGGCGACCGGGGAGCTGTTTTTT. Amino acid sequence: CASKVTSAATGELFF.

The chain is built from TRBV5-6 and TRBJ2-1; a possible D gene is TRBD2 (5 bases). The CDR3 runs 15 residues. V lost 2 bases and J 0 bases, leaving 9 bases between the germline ends. Germline V gene lookup returns CDR1 SGHDT and CDR2 YYEEEE. The CDR3 sequence is CASSFGVSSYNEQFF. The DNA of the CDR3 is TGTGCCAGCAGCTTCGGGGTGAGCTCCTACAATGAGCAGTTCTTC.

The CDR3 sequence is CASSIQGASTEAFF. The CDR3 DNA is TGTGCCAGTAGTATACAGGGGGCGAGCACTGAAGCTTTCTTT. The rearrangement uses TRBV19 and TRBJ1-1; 8 positions match TRBD1. V was clipped by 2 bases and J by 4 bases; unmatched bases: 3. This CDR3 contains 14 residues. Per germline, CDR1 LNHDA and CDR2 SQIVND (reference sequence).

The chain uses TRBV5-5 and TRBJ2-7; TRBD2 matches 7 bases. V gave up 5 bases and J gave up 0 bases; unmatched junction bases: 8. Germline CDR1 reads SGHKS; CDR2 reads YYEKEE (reference sequence). The CDR3 is 15 residues long. The CDR3 here is CASSVAGTTSYEQYF. The CDR3 DNA reads TGTGCCAGCAGTGTTGCCGGGACTACCTCCTACGAGCAGTACTTC.

The chain employs TRBV19 and TRBJ2-4; D is perhaps TRBD1 (5 bases). Germline V gene lookup returns CDR1 LNHDA and CDR2 SQIVND (reference sequence). The V end lost 3 bases, the J end lost 6 bases, and 9 bases lay between the germline ends. The CDR3 consists of 13 residues. CDR3 sequence: CASSIQDTNIQYF. The CDR3 DNA reads TGTGCCAGTAGTATCCAGGACACAAACATTCAGTACTTC.

The J gene is TRBJ1-4, the V gene TRBV18; 9 bases are shared with TRBD1. The germline V gene encodes CDR1 KGHSH and CDR2 LQKENI. With V trimmed by 3 bases and J by 8 bases, 4 bases remained unmatched. This CDR3 contains 14 residues. The CDR3 loop reads CASSPGQGREKLFF. The CDR3, as DNA: TGTGCCAGCTCACCTGGACAGGGGCGAGAAAAACTGTTTTTT. Full variable domain (rest looked up from reference TRBV18 and TRBJ1-4): NAGVMQNPRHLVRRRGQEARLRCSPMKGHSHVYWYRQLPEEGLKFMVYLQKENIIDESGMPKERFSAEFPKEGPSILRIQQVVRGDSAAYFCASSPGQGREKLFFGSGTQLSVL.

The V and J genes are TRBV14 and TRBJ2-7; 10 bases are shared with TRBD2. The trim removed 5 bases at V and 0 bases at J, leaving 4 bases unmatched. The CDR3 covers 15 residues. CDR1 is SGHDN and CDR2 is FVKESK in the germline V gene. CDR3 bases: TGTGCCAGCAGCTCCTTAGCGGGGGGCTCCTACGAGCAGTACTTC. Its translation: CASSSLAGGSYEQYF.

This clone has only a few counts. The chain recombines TRBV9 with TRBJ1-1; possible D gene TRBD1, 5 bases. V lost 2 bases, J lost 1 base, and 15 bases lay in between. CDR3 length: 16 residues. In germline, CDR1 is SGDLS, CDR2 YYNGEE. CDR3: CASSVSTIRENTEAFF. The CDR3 DNA reads as TGTGCCAGCAGCGTGTCTACGATCAGGGAGAACACTGAAGCTTTCTTT.

The V and J genes are TRBV12-5 and TRBJ2-5; 7 bases fit TRBD1. Germline-derived CDR1 and CDR2 are LGHNT and FRNRAP. The CDR3 sequence is 15 residues long. V was pared by 6 bases and J by 0 bases, with 7 bases of the junction left unmatched. The CDR3 loop is CASGHRDSYQETQYF. The CDR3 DNA follows: TGTGCTAGTGGCCACCGGGACAGCTACCAAGAGACCCAGTACTTC.

V usage is TRBV19 and J usage is TRBJ1-2; 10 bases fit TRBD1. The germline CDR1 and CDR2 sequences are LNHDA and SQIVND (reference sequence). The CDR3 contains 13 residues. Trimming removed 6 bases from V and 7 bases from J; junction bases left unmatched: 5. As DNA, the CDR3 is TGTGCCAGTAGATGGGGACAGGGGTTTGGCTACACCTTC. It yields the protein CASRWGQGFGYTF.